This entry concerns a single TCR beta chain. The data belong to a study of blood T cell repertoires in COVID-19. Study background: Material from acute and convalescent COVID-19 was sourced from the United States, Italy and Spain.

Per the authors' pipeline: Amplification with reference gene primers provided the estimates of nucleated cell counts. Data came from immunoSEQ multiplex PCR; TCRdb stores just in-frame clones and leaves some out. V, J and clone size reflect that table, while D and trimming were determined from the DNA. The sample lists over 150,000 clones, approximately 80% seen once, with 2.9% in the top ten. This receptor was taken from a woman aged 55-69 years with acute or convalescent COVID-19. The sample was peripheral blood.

The CDR3 spells CATERGTDTQYF. The CDR3, as DNA: TGTGCCACCGAGCGAGGGACAGATACGCAGTATTTT. V is TRBV12-3 or TRBV12-4 and J is TRBJ2-3, with a tentative D call TRBD2 (5 bases). The CDR3 consists of 12 residues. The V end was cut by 10 bases, the J end by 3 bases, with 11 bases between.